This is a list of T cell receptor beta chains from one sample in a study of cytotoxic CD8 clonotypes in ibrutinib-treated CLL. The data were produced by immunoSEQ multiplex PCR, yet TCRdb's version contains in-frame clones alone and is incomplete. Of around 310,000 clones in the sample, 70% to 80% were seen once. This specimen consisted of PBMCs, obtained before ibrutinib treatment. Receptors originate from a human donor with chronic lymphocytic leukemia. CDR3s include the opening cysteine and the closing phenylalanine or tryptophan.

J gene	V gene	CDR3 protein
TRBJ2-5	TRBV6-6	CASSQSGRAGETQYF
TRBJ2-2	TRBV9	CASSVRTAPGLAENTGELFF
TRBJ1-2	TRBV11-2	CASSLVVPRKGGNYGYTF
TRBJ2-2	TRBV7-2	CASSLTGVAGELFF
TRBJ2-7	TRBV2	CASSETSSYEQYF
TRBJ1-2	TRBV29-1	CSVATPGLDYGYTF
TRBJ1-5	TRBV6-6	CASSSQQQPHQPQHF
TRBJ2-7	TRBV10-1	CASSESLSYEQYF
TRBJ2-1	TRBV9	CASSVEGEQFF
TRBJ1-3	TRBV2	CASREGPTLSGNTIYF
TRBJ2-1	TRBV27	CASSFGRDNEQFF
TRBJ1-1	TRBV9	CASSVVAGNTEAFF
TRBJ2-5	TRBV10-2	CASSDPRVEKETQYF
TRBJ2-7	TRBV4-1	CASSQVRHGLYEQYF
TRBJ2-7	TRBV10-3	CAITLLAGPSYEQYF
TRBJ2-3	TRBV11-3	CASSLGLAGNTDTQYF
TRBJ2-2	TRBV9	CASSVATGLADSTGELFF
TRBJ2-6	TRBV9	CASSVSGANVLTF
TRBJ2-1	TRBV2	CASSEVAGEQFF
TRBJ2-7	TRBV5-1	CASSEAGGEQYF
TRBJ2-1	TRBV16	CASSRPSGGDNEQFF
TRBJ1-2	TRBV27	CASSLSGIGYGYTF